The present TCR beta chain was sequenced within a study of T-cell memory formation after mild COVID-19. Study context: Clusters were largely donor specific. General study results and limits: Clones which contracted sat mainly in CM and EM if CD4+, and in EMRA if CD8+. Prior to infection, memory already included some responding clones, suggesting cross-reactive memory joined.

The CDR3 loop spans 14 amino acids. V lost 3 bases to trimming and J lost 8 bases; unmatched junction nucleotides: 9. Germline CDR1 is GTSNPN and CDR2 is SVGIG (reference sequence). A note on this clonotype: Its antigen remains unknown.

Constant-segment primers served in 5'RACE that generated TCR alpha and TCR beta cDNA libraries bearing sample barcodes and UMIs. TCRdb re-analysed the 5' RACE reads in MiXCR, keeping a single row per CDR3 protein. The sample has a few hundred thousand distinct CDR3 sequences; roughly 19% are singletons. The rearrangement joins TRBV30 to TRBJ1-2, with TRBD1 matching over 10 bases. Material for sequencing was PBMCs or a T cell subset sorted from them (not recorded which). The source is a man between 18 and 29 years old who had mild COVID-19 (a few samples of this study predate the infection). Cell type and time point are not known. CDR3 loop: CAWSATGGAYGYTF. CDR3 nucleotides: TGTGCCTGGAGCGCGACAGGGGGCGCGTACGGCTACACCTTC.